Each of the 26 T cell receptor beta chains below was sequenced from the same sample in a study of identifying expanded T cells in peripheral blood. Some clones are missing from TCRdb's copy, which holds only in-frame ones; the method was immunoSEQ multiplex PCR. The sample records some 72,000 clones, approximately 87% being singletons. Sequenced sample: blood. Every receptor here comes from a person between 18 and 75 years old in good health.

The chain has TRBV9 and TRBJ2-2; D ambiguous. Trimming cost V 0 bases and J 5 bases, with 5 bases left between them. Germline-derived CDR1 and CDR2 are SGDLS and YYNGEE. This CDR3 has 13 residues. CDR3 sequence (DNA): TGTGCCAGCAGCGTAGTCTTAACCGGGGAGCTGTTTTTT. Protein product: CASSVVLTGELFF.

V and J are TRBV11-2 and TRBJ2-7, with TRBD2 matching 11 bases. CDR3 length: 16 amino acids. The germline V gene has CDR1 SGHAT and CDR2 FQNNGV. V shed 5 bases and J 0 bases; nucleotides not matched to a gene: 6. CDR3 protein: CASSPLAGVISYEQYF. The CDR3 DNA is TGTGCCAGCAGCCCACTAGCGGGAGTTATCTCCTACGAGCAGTACTTC.

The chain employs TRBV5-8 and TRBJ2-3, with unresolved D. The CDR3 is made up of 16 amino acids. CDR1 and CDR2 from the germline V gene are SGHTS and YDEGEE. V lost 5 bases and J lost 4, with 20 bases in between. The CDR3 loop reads CASSRGRLLGPDTQYF. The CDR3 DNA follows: TGTGCCAGCAGTCGAGGACGCCTACTCGGCCCAGATACGCAGTATTTT.

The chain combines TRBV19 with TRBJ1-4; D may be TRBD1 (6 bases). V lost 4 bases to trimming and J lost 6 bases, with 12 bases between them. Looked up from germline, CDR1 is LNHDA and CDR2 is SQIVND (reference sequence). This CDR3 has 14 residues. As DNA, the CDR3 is TGTGCCAGTAGTAGCAGGGGCCGAGATGAAAAACTGTTTTTT. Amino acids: CASSSRGRDEKLFF.

The CDR3 coding sequence is TGTGCCAGCAGCCGAGGGACGTTGAACTACGAGCAGTACTTC. This encodes CASSRGTLNYEQYF. The V gene is TRBV5-4, the J gene TRBJ2-7; D tentatively fits TRBD1 or TRBD2 (5 bases each). Trimming took off 4 bases at V and 3 bases at J, with 14 bases between the two ends. Germline V gives CDR1 SGHNT, CDR2 YYREEE (reference sequence). The CDR3 is made up of 14 amino acids.

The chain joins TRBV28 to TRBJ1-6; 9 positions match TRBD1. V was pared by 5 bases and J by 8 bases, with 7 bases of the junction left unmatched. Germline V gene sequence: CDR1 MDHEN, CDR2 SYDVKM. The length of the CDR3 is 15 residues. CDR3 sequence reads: CASSASGTGYSPLHF. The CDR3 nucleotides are TGTGCCAGCAGTGCCTCCGGGACAGGGTATTCACCCCTCCACTTT.

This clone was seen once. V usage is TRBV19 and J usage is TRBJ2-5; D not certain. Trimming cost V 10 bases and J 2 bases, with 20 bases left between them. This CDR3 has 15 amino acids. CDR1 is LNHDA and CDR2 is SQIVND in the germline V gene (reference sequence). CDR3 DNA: TGTGCCATAGTAGTAGGGATGAGAGGTCAAGAGACCCAGTACTTC. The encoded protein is CAIVVGMRGQETQYF. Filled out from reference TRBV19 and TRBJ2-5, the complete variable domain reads DGGITQSPKYLFRKEGQNVTLSCEQNLNHDAMYWYRQDPGQGLRLIYYSQIVNDFQKGDIAEGYSVSREKKESFPLTVTSAQKNPTAFYLCAIVVGMRGQETQYFGPGTRLLVL.

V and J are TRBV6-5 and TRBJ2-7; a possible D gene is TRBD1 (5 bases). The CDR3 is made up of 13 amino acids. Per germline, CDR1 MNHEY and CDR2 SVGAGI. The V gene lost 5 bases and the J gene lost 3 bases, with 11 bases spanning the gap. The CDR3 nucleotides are TGTGCCAGCAGTCTTGACAGTCTCTACGAGCAGTACTTC. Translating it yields CASSLDSLYEQYF.

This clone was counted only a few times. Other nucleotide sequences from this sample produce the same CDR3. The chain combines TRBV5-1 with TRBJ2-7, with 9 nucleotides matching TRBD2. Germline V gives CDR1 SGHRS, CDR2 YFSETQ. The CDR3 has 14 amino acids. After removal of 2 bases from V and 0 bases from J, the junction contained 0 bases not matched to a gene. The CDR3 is CASSFSGSSYEQYF. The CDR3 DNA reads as TGCGCCAGCAGCTTTAGCGGGAGCTCCTACGAGCAGTACTTC.

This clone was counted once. Here the CDR3 reads CASSTDRGRETQYF. As DNA, the CDR3 is TGTGCCAGCAGTACGGACAGGGGGCGTGAGACCCAGTACTTC. The chain is built from TRBV6-1 and TRBJ2-5; 11 bases fit TRBD1. Germline V CDR1 and CDR2: MNHNS, SASEGT. With 5 bases clipped from V and 5 bases from J, the junction kept 4 bases outside the gene matches. CDR3 length: 14 residues.

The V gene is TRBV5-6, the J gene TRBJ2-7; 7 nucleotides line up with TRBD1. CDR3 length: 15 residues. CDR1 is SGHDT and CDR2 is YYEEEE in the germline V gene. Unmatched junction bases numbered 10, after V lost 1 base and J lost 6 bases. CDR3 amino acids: CASSLLGTATLEQYF. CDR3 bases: TGTGCCAGCAGCTTGCTGGGGACAGCTACCCTCGAGCAGTACTTC.

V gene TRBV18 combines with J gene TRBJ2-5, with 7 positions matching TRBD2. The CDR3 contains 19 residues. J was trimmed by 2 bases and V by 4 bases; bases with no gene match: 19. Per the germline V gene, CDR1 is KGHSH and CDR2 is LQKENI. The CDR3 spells CASSLRDVRLAWVQETQYF. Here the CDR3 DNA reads TGTGCCAGCTCACTAAGGGACGTCAGACTAGCATGGGTACAAGAGACCCAGTACTTC.

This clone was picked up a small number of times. CDR3 amino acids: CASSQGSGGDQPQHF. The CDR3 DNA sequence: TGCGCCAGCAGCCAGGGCAGTGGTGGGGATCAGCCCCAGCATTTT. The chain uses TRBV4-1 and TRBJ1-5, with D hard to call. The CDR3 sequence is 15 residues long. CDR1 is MGHRA, CDR2 YSYEKL, per germline. Trimming pared 3 bases from V and 5 bases from J, leaving 14 bases between.

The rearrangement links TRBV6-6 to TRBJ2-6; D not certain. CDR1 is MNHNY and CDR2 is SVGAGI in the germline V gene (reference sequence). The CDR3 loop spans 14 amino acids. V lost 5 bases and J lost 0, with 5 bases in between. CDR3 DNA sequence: TGTGCCAGCAGTCGGACCTCTGGGGCCAACGTCCTGACTTTC. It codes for CASSRTSGANVLTF.

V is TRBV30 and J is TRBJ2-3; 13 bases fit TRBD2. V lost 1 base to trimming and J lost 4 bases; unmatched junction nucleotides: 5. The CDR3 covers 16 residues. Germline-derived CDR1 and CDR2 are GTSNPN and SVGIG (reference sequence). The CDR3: CAWSALAGGPADTQYF. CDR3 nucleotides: TGTGCCTGGAGTGCACTAGCGGGGGGGCCGGCAGATACGCAGTATTTT.

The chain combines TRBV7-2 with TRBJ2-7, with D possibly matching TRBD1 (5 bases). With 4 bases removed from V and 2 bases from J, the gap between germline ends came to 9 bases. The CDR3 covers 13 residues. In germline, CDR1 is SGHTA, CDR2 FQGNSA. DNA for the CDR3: TGTGCCAGCAGCTCGCAGGGCGCCTACGAGCAGTACTTC. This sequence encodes CASSSQGAYEQYF.

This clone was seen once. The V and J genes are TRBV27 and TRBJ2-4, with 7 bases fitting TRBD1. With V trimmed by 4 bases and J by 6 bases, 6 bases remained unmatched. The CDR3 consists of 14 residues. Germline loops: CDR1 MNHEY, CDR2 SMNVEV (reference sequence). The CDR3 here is CASSSPRQGNIQYF. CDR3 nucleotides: TGTGCCAGCAGTTCGCCCCGACAGGGAAACATTCAGTACTTC.

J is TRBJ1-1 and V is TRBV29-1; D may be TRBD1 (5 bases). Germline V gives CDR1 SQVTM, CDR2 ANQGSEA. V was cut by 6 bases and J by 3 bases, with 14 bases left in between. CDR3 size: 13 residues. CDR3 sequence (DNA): TGCAGCGTGGAGCTCCTGGGGGACACTGAAGCTTTCTTT. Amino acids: CSVELLGDTEAFF. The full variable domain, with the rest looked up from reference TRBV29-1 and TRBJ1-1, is SAVISQKPSRDICQRGTSLTIQCQVDSQVTMMFWYRQQPGQSLTLIATANQGSEATYESGFVIDKFPISRPNLTFSTLTVSNMSPEDSSIYLCSVELLGDTEAFFGQGTRLTVV.

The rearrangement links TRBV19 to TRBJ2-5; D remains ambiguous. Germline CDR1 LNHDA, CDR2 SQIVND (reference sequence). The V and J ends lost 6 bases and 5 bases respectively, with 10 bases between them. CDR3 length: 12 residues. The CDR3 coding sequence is TGTGCCAGTAGCCCAGGACGGGAGACCCAGTACTTC. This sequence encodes CASSPGRETQYF.

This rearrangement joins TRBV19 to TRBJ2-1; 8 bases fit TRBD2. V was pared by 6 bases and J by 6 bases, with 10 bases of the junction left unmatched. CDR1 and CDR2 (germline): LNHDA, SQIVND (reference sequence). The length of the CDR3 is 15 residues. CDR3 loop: CASRRLREGANEQFF. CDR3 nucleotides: TGTGCCAGTAGGCGCCTTCGGGAGGGAGCCAATGAGCAGTTCTTC.

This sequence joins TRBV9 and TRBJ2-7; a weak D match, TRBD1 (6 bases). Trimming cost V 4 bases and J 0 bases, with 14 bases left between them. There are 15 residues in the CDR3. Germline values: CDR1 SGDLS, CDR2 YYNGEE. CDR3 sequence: CASSPTGLSSYEQYF. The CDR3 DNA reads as TGTGCCAGCAGCCCGACAGGATTAAGCTCCTACGAGCAGTACTTC.

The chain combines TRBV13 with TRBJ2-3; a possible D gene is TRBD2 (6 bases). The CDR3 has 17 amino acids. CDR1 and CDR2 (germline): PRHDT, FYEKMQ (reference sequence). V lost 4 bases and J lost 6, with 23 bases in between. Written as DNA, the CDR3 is TGTGCCAGCAGCTCCCCCGGCGGGACCCTTCCCATTGATACGCAGTATTTT. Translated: CASSSPGGTLPIDTQYF.

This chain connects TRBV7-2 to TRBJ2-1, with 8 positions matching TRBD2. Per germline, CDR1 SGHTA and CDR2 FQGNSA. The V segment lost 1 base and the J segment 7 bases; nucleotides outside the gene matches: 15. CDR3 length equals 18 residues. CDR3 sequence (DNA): TGTGCCAGCAGCTTAGTTCCCCCAGCGGGAGCGTGGGGGAATGAGCAGTTCTTC. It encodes CASSLVPPAGAWGNEQFF. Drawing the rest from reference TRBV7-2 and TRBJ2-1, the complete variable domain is GAGVSQSPSNKVTEKGKDVELRCDPISGHTALYWYRQSLGQGLEFLIYFQGNSAPDKSGLPSDRFSAERTGGSVSTLTIQRTQQEDSAVYLCASSLVPPAGAWGNEQFFGPGTRLTVL.

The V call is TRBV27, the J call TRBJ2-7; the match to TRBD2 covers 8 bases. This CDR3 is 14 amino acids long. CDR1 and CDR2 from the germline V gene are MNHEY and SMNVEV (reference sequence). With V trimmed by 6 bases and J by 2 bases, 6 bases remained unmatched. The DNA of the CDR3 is TGTGCCAGCAGGACCGGGACTAGTCCCTACGAGCAGTACTTC. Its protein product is CASRTGTSPYEQYF.

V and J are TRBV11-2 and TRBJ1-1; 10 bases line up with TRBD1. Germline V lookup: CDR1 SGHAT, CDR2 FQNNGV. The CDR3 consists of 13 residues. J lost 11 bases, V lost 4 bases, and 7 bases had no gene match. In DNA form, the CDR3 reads TGTGCCAGCAGCTCGACAGGGGGCATTGTTGCTTTCTTT. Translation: CASSSTGGIVAFF.

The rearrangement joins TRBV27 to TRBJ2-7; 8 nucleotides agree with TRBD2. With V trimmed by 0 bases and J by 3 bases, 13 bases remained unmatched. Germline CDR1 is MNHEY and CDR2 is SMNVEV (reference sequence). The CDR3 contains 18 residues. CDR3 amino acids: CASSLSGPVAGRYYEQYF. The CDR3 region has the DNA TGTGCCAGCAGTTTATCAGGCCCTGTAGCGGGGCGCTACTACGAGCAGTACTTC.